These T cell receptor beta chains were read from a single sample in a study of Graves' ophthalmopathy and Graves' hyperthyroidism. One entry per CDR3 protein, called by TCRdb with MiXCR from the multiplex PCR reads. The data hold 240,000 or so distinct CDR3 sequences, with 40% to 50% observed a single time. The specimen was peripheral blood. The receptors were sampled from an adult man with Graves' ophthalmopathy. Both conserved end residues are part of each CDR3. Fields, in order: D gene, V gene, clone size, J gene, CDR3 protein, CDR3 DNA. D genes are given only for firm matches. The size of a clone is reported for some rows only, either as once, few or many, or as a class for expanded clones.

.	TRBV7-8	.	TRBJ2-7	CASSLVDSRYEQYF	TGTGCCAGCAGCTTAGTGGACTCCAGGTACGAGCAGTACTTC
TRBD1	TRBV10-3	.	TRBJ1-1	CAISGRQGDAEAFF	TGTGCCATCAGTGGGCGACAGGGAGACGCTGAAGCTTTCTTT
.	TRBV29-1	few	TRBJ2-7	CSVDDSNEQYF	TGCAGCGTTGATGACAGCAACGAGCAGTACTTC
.	TRBV10-3	.	TRBJ1-5	CASSSRDQPQHF	TGTGCCAGCAGCTCACGGGACCAGCCCCAGCATTTT
.	TRBV7-6	.	TRBJ1-2	CASSPDSLLAGYTF	TGTGCCAGCAGCCCGGACAGCCTCTTAGCGGGCTACACCTTC
.	TRBV7-9	.	TRBJ2-7	CASSQHDYSYEQYF	TGCGCCAGCAGCCAGCATGATTACTCCTACGAGCAGTACTTC
TRBD1	TRBV13	few	TRBJ2-2	CASSSGQYTGELFF	TGTGCCAGCAGCTCGGGACAGTACACCGGGGAGCTGTTTTTT
.	TRBV12-3/TRBV12-4	.	TRBJ1-1	CASSFRSTEAFF	TGTGCCAGCAGTTTCAGGAGCACTGAAGCTTTCTTT
TRBD1	TRBV10-3	few	TRBJ1-5	CAISSQGTPSNQPQHF	TGTGCCATCAGTTCACAGGGGACCCCTAGCAATCAGCCCCAGCATTTT
TRBD2	TRBV2	.	TRBJ2-5	CASRSAAGGQETQYF	TGTGCCAGCAGGTCGGCAGCGGGGGGCCAAGAGACCCAGTACTTC
.	TRBV5-5	.	TRBJ1-2	CASSWYGSNYGYTF	TGTGCCAGCAGCTGGTACGGCAGTAACTATGGCTACACCTTC
.	TRBV6-1	few	TRBJ2-5	CASSERRKETQYF	TGTGCCAGCAGTGAACGGCGTAAAGAGACCCAGTACTTC
.	TRBV20-1	.	TRBJ1-2	CSAAPGTSEGYTF	TGCAGTGCCGCCCCCGGGACGTCGGAGGGCTACACCTTC
.	TRBV7-2	.	TRBJ2-3	CASRPQGTGRTDTQYF	TGTGCCAGCAGGCCACAGGGGACTGGGAGAACAGATACGCAGTATTTT
.	TRBV7-9	.	TRBJ1-1	CASSSGWVTEAFF	TGTGCCAGCTCATCAGGCTGGGTGACTGAAGCTTTCTTT
TRBD2	TRBV25-1	.	TRBJ2-2	CASSNLAGVGTGELFF	TGTGCCAGCAGCAACTTAGCGGGAGTTGGAACCGGGGAGCTGTTTTTT
.	TRBV7-9	few	TRBJ1-4	CASSQDHLDATNEKLFF	TGTGCCAGCAGCCAGGACCACCTAGATGCAACTAATGAAAAACTGTTTTTT
.	TRBV5-1	.	TRBJ1-1	CASSLSGYTEAFF	TGCGCCAGCAGCTTATCAGGGTACACTGAAGCTTTCTTT
.	TRBV12-3/TRBV12-4	few	TRBJ1-2	CASTSPLRNYGYTF	TGTGCCAGCACTTCTCCTCTCCGGAACTATGGCTACACCTTC
.	TRBV5-1	.	TRBJ2-5	CASSWGEQETQYF	TGCGCCAGCAGCTGGGGCGAGCAAGAGACCCAGTACTTC
.	TRBV7-3	few	TRBJ1-2	CASSLGAGRNYGYTF	TGTGCCAGCAGCTTAGGAGCAGGGCGAAACTATGGCTACACCTTC
.	TRBV20-1	.	TRBJ2-3	CSARLADTQYF	TGCAGTGCTAGGTTAGCCGATACGCAGTATTTT
TRBD1	TRBV18	.	TRBJ2-7	CASSPQDRPYEQYF	TGTGCCAGCTCACCCCAGGACAGGCCCTACGAGCAGTACTTC
TRBD2	TRBV24-1	.	TRBJ2-2	CATSEPGGSPIVSGELFF	TGTGCCACCAGTGAGCCGGGAGGGAGCCCAATAGTCTCCGGGGAGCTGTTTTTT
.	TRBV3-1	many	TRBJ1-5	CASSQGNQPQHF	TGTGCCAGCAGCCAGGGCAATCAGCCCCAGCATTTT
.	TRBV10-3	few	TRBJ1-1	CAISGHGFEAFF	TGTGCCATCAGCGGACATGGCTTTGAAGCTTTCTTT
.	TRBV20-1	.	TRBJ1-5	CSAPRGNSNQPQHF	TGCAGTGCTCCCCGGGGGAATAGCAATCAGCCCCAGCATTTT
.	TRBV5-1	.	TRBJ2-3	CASTPSPTDTQYF	TGCGCCAGCACCCCCTCCCCCACAGATACGCAGTATTTT
.	TRBV29-1	.	TRBJ1-2	CSAEEGRRYGGYTF	TGCAGCGCCGAGGAGGGCAGGAGGTACGGTGGCTACACCTTC
.	TRBV29-1	many	TRBJ1-1	CSANRIRGGGTEAFF	TGCAGCGCCAACCGAATCAGGGGCGGGGGCACTGAAGCTTTCTTT
.	TRBV24-1	.	TRBJ1-5	CATSARKGEIGNQPQHF	TGTGCCACCAGTGCTAGGAAAGGGGAGATCGGCAATCAGCCCCAGCATTTT
.	TRBV9	many	TRBJ2-2	CASSGGETGELFF	TGTGCCAGCAGCGGAGGGGAAACCGGGGAGCTGTTTTTT
TRBD1	TRBV20-1	.	TRBJ1-5	CSARDEGALQPQHF	TGCAGTGCTAGAGATGAGGGGGCACTCCAGCCCCAGCATTTT
.	TRBV5-5	.	TRBJ2-7	CASSSGRGRYEQYF	TGTGCCAGCAGCTCGGGGAGGGGGCGGTACGAGCAGTACTTC
.	TRBV6-6	few	TRBJ1-2	CASRYSGEDYGYTF	TGTGCCAGCAGGTATTCGGGGGAAGACTATGGCTACACCTTC
.	TRBV29-1	.	TRBJ1-4	CSVVGGGRAEKLFF	TGCAGCGTTGTGGGGGGTGGCCGAGCCGAAAAACTGTTTTTT
.	TRBV10-3	few	TRBJ1-2	CAISVGPPRDYGYTF	TGTGCCATCAGTGTGGGGCCACCGAGGGACTATGGCTACACCTTC
.	TRBV9	.	TRBJ1-3	CASSALLGNTIYF	TGTGCCAGCAGCGCACTTCTGGGAAACACCATATATTTT
.	TRBV12-3/TRBV12-4	.	TRBJ1-2	CASSLRVGYGYTF	TGTGCCAGCAGTTTACGGGTCGGGTATGGCTACACCTTC
.	TRBV20-1	few	TRBJ2-6	CSAREPRAGANVLTF	TGCAGTGCTAGAGAACCCAGGGCTGGGGCCAACGTCCTGACTTTC
.	TRBV15	.	TRBJ2-6	CATREGSGANVLTF	TGTGCCACCAGGGAGGGCTCTGGGGCCAACGTCCTGACTTTC
.	TRBV14	.	TRBJ1-2	CASSQDRYYGYTF	TGTGCCAGCAGCCAAGATCGGTACTATGGCTACACCTTC
.	TRBV7-8	.	TRBJ1-4	CASSTGTGRNEKLFF	TGTGCCAGCAGCACAGGGACTGGGCGAAATGAAAAACTGTTTTTT
TRBD1	TRBV19	few	TRBJ1-5	CASSATGGDNQPQHF	TGTGCCAGTAGTGCGACAGGGGGAGATAATCAGCCCCAGCATTTT
TRBD1	TRBV11-1	.	TRBJ1-2	CASSLAGQGARTF	TGTGCCAGCAGCTTAGCCGGGCAGGGGGCAAGGACCTTC
.	TRBV5-1	.	TRBJ2-6	CASIPIAGANVLTF	TGCGCCAGCATCCCCATAGCGGGGGCCAACGTCCTGACTTTC